Following are 12 T cell receptor beta chains from one sample sequenced in a study of cytomegalovirus exposure and HLA in healthy donors. Use of 60 Vbeta and 13 Jbeta primers characterized the PCR. Only in-frame clones appear in the TCRdb table, and some are missing; sequencing was by immunoSEQ multiplex PCR. The sample holds 200,000 to 250,000 clones. The sample was PBMCs. Source of these receptors: a woman in her twenties or thirties in good health and CMV-seropositive.

The V call is TRBV13, the J call TRBJ1-1; 7 nucleotides match TRBD1. Per the germline V gene, CDR1 is PRHDT and CDR2 is FYEKMQ (reference sequence). The CDR3 totals 13 residues. The junction had 13 bases not matched to a gene; V was cut back by 6 bases and J by 12 bases. The CDR3 nucleotides are TGTGCCAGCAGGACGGGAGGGGGCGGATTCCCTTTCTTT. Its protein is CASRTGGGGFPFF.

V gene TRBV9 combines with J gene TRBJ2-6; 9 positions match TRBD1. The junction had 5 bases not matched to a gene; V was cut back by 1 base and J by 0 bases. Germline lookup yields CDR1 SGDLS and CDR2 YYNGEE. The CDR3 extends over 18 amino acids. CDR3 bases: TGTGCCAGCAGCGTAATGGACAGGGGCAGCTCTGGGGCCAACGTCCTGACTTTC. Its translation: CASSVMDRGSSGANVLTF.

CDR3 sequence reads: CASSGSLGTINTGELFF. CDR3 DNA sequence: TGTGCCAGCAGCGGATCGCTGGGGACTATCAACACCGGGGAGCTGTTTTTT. This chain uses TRBV7-6 with TRBJ2-2; 7 nucleotides agree with TRBD2. The trim removed 5 bases at V and 2 bases at J, leaving 11 bases unmatched. The CDR3 consists of 17 residues. Germline CDR1 SGHVS, CDR2 FNYEAQ.

This chain joins TRBV19 and TRBJ1-5; TRBD1 is a possible D gene (6 bases). Germline CDR1 reads LNHDA; CDR2 reads SQIVND (reference sequence). CDR3 length: 13 amino acids. Trimming pared 6 bases from V and 9 bases from J, leaving 15 bases between. CDR3 residues: CASSVTGRGPQHF. The CDR3 DNA follows: TGTGCCAGTAGCGTGACAGGCCGGGGGCCCCAGCATTTT.

The chain joins TRBV5-1 to TRBJ1-4; 8 bases map to TRBD1. V was pared by 4 bases and J by 6 bases, with 11 bases of the junction left unmatched. Germline CDR1 SGHRS, CDR2 YFSETQ. CDR3 size: 16 residues. CDR3 loop: CASSILPRGQDEKLFF. Written as DNA, the CDR3 is TGCGCCAGCAGCATACTCCCCCGGGGACAGGATGAAAAACTGTTTTTT.

This chain connects TRBV27 to TRBJ2-4; 9 positions agree with TRBD2. V lost 6 bases to trimming and J lost 1 base; unmatched junction nucleotides: 13. Looked up from germline, CDR1 is MNHEY and CDR2 is SMNVEV (reference sequence). CDR3 length equals 18 residues. CDR3 sequence (DNA): TGTGCCAGCAGGGGTCGCGCGGGAGGGCCAAGGGCCAAAAACATTCAGTACTTC. It specifies CASRGRAGGPRAKNIQYF.

The J gene is TRBJ2-5, the V gene TRBV6-5; 8 nucleotides agree with TRBD1. This CDR3 spans 15 amino acids. Trimming took 4 bases from V and 3 from J; bases not matched to a gene: 7. Germline-derived CDR1 and CDR2 are MNHEY and SVGAGI. As DNA, the CDR3 is TGTGCCAGCAGTTCCTTAGGACAGGGCGAAGAGACCCAGTACTTC. This codes for CASSSLGQGEETQYF.

The chain joins TRBV19 to TRBJ2-7; D is unresolved. The germline CDR1 and CDR2 sequences are LNHDA and SQIVND (reference sequence). The CDR3 loop spans 14 amino acids. Trimming removed 1 base at V and 0 bases at J, with 7 bases between. The DNA of the CDR3 is TGTGCCAGTAGTATAGGGGCGAGCTCCTACGAGCAGTACTTC. As protein: CASSIGASSYEQYF.

This chain connects TRBV6-6 to TRBJ1-5, with D hard to call. CDR1 and CDR2 (germline): MNHNY, SVGAGI (reference sequence). The V end lost 6 bases, the J end lost 8 bases, and 17 bases lay between the germline ends. The CDR3 spans 14 residues. The CDR3 region is CASRSISRTEPQHF. In DNA, the CDR3 is TGTGCCAGCAGGTCTATCAGCCGGACTGAGCCCCAGCATTTT.

The chain joins TRBV10-1 to TRBJ1-1; 7 bases fit TRBD1. Trimming removed 3 bases from V and 0 bases from J; junction bases left unmatched: 10. The length of the CDR3 is 17 residues. Looked up from germline, CDR1 is WNHNN and CDR2 is SYGVQD (reference sequence). The CDR3, as DNA: TGCGCCAGCAGTGAATGGCCAGGGGGATCGATGAACACTGAAGCTTTCTTT. Amino acids: CASSEWPGGSMNTEAFF.

This chain uses TRBV9 with TRBJ2-1; TRBD1 aligns across 7 bases. Germline assignment: CDR1 SGDLS and CDR2 YYNGEE. The V segment lost 2 bases and the J segment 6 bases; nucleotides outside the gene matches: 8. The CDR3 length is 15 residues. As DNA, the CDR3 is TGTGCCAGCAGCGTGTCTGGGACAGAGGGCAATGAGCAGTTCTTC. This sequence encodes CASSVSGTEGNEQFF.

This chain joins TRBV4-3 and TRBJ2-2; 10 nucleotides agree with TRBD2. CDR1 and CDR2 (germline): LGHNA, YSLEER. The V segment lost 2 bases and the J segment 1 base; nucleotides outside the gene matches: 10. The CDR3 sequence is 19 residues long. The CDR3 loop reads CASSQHRLAGILNTGELFF. The CDR3 DNA reads as TGCGCCAGCAGCCAACATCGACTAGCGGGTATCTTGAACACCGGGGAGCTGTTTTTT.